Listed below are T cell receptor beta chains from one sample, sequenced in a study of cytomegalovirus exposure and HLA in healthy donors. Data came from immunoSEQ multiplex PCR; TCRdb stores just in-frame clones and leaves some out. The repertoire holds around 160,000 clones, with just over 75% as singletons. The sample consisted of PBMCs. Source of these receptors: a woman aged 35 to 49 in good health and CMV-seronegative. CDR3s include the opening cysteine and the closing phenylalanine or tryptophan. Each record gives: D gene, clone size, J gene, V gene, CDR3 DNA, CDR3 protein. The D gene is left open where the match is weak. Rows give clone size only sometimes, using once, few, many, or a class for an expanded clone.

>NA|NA|TRBJ2-3|TRBV7-6
TGTGCCAGCAGCTTAGCCCCGCAGGGCGCGAGCACAGATACGCAGTATTTT
CASSLAPQGASTDTQYF
>NA|NA|TRBJ1-2|TRBV7-9
TGTGCCAGCAGCTTAGCTCCGAGCCCCTATGGCTACACCTTC
CASSLAPSPYGYTF
>NA|NA|TRBJ2-3|TRBV12-5
TGTGCTAGTGGTTTGGTACGGGGGGATACGCAGTATTTT
CASGLVRGDTQYF
>NA|NA|TRBJ1-4|TRBV5-1
TGCGCCAGCAGCTTCTCCAGTGATAATGAAAAACTGTTTTTT
CASSFSSDNEKLFF
>NA|NA|TRBJ1-1|TRBV20-1
TGCAGTAGCGATAACCTATGCGACAGCCCTTTT
CSSDNLCDSPF
>NA|NA|TRBJ2-2|TRBV30
TGTGCCTGGACTCAACCAGGGAACACCGGGGAGCTGTTTTTT
CAWTQPGNTGELFF
>TRBD2|few|TRBJ2-3|TRBV6-1
TGTGCCAGTGCGAACGGGAGGACTAGCACAGATACGCAGTATTTT
CASANGRTSTDTQYF
>NA|NA|TRBJ2-1|TRBV7-3
TGTGCCAGCAGCCCGCGGTCCGGAGATGAGCAGTTCTTC
CASSPRSGDEQFF
>NA|NA|TRBJ1-5|TRBV10-3
TGTGCCATCAGTGAGTCGATCCAGGGTGGCAATCAGCCCCAGCATTTT
CAISESIQGGNQPQHF
>NA|NA|TRBJ2-2|TRBV7-6
TGTGCCAGCAGCTCCTTTAACGGGGAGCTGTTTTTT
CASSSFNGELFF
>NA|few|TRBJ1-4|TRBV5-1
TGCGCCAGCAGCTTCTTAGAAGGGGGAAGTAATGAAAAACTGTTTTTT
CASSFLEGGSNEKLFF
>NA|NA|TRBJ1-2|TRBV29-1
TGCAGCGTTGCTTCGGCTAACTATGGCTACACCTTC
CSVASANYGYTF
>NA|NA|TRBJ2-7|TRBV28
TGTGCCAGCAGTTCGGTCGAGCTAGCGTCCTACGAGCAGTACTTC
CASSSVELASYEQYF
>NA|NA|TRBJ1-3|TRBV5-1
TGCGCCAGCAGCTTGAAAGGCGGGGACGGAAACACCATATATTTT
CASSLKGGDGNTIYF
>NA|NA|TRBJ2-7|TRBV28
TGTGCCAGCAGTTTTCTCAGCGGAACCTACGAGCAGTACTTC
CASSFLSGTYEQYF
>TRBD2|few|TRBJ2-1|TRBV28
TGTGCCAGCAGCCTCCTACTAGCGGTCTCCTACAATGAGCAGTTCTTC
CASSLLLAVSYNEQFF
>TRBD2|NA|TRBJ2-1|TRBV4-2
TGTGCCAGCAGCAAAGGGGGACTAGCGGTGAATGAGCAGTTCTTC
CASSKGGLAVNEQFF
>TRBD2|NA|TRBJ2-5|TRBV7-6
TGTGCCAGCAGCTTAGGGCCGGGACTAGCGGGACAAGAGACCCAGTACTTC
CASSLGPGLAGQETQYF
>TRBD1|NA|TRBJ2-1|TRBV10-3
TGTGCCATCGGGACAGCTCAGGAGCAGTTCTTC
CAIGTAQEQFF
>NA|NA|TRBJ1-3|TRBV5-1
TGCGCCAGCAGCTTGGGAGACAGGGGAAACACCATATATTTT
CASSLGDRGNTIYF
>NA|NA|TRBJ2-4|TRBV11-2
TGTGCCAGCAGCTTTAGCAAAAACATTCAGTACTTC
CASSFSKNIQYF
>TRBD1|NA|TRBJ1-1|TRBV7-2
TGTGCCAGCAGCTCGGGACAGGGACCTGAAGCTTTCTTT
CASSSGQGPEAFF
>NA|NA|TRBJ2-7|TRBV9
TGTGCCAGCAGCACCGGGCCGGGGATTAGCTCCTACGAGCAGTACTTC
CASSTGPGISSYEQYF
>NA|NA|TRBJ1-1|TRBV19
TGTGCCAGTAGAGAAACGGCGGATGAAGCTTTCTTT
CASRETADEAFF
>TRBD1|NA|TRBJ1-1|TRBV5-1
TGCGCCAGCAGCCCCCCGGAGGGGGCTCTGAACACTGAAGCTTTCTTT
CASSPPEGALNTEAFF
>NA|NA|TRBJ1-1|TRBV27
TGTGCCAGCACCCCGGTGAGTCTGAACACTGAAGCTTTCTTT
CASTPVSLNTEAFF
>TRBD2|once|TRBJ2-3|TRBV30
TGTGCCTGGAGCGGGATAGCGGGAGGGGATACGCAGTATTTT
CAWSGIAGGDTQYF
>TRBD1|NA|TRBJ2-7|TRBV29-1
TGCAGCGTTGGTTCGGGACAGGGAGCCGAGCAGTACTTC
CSVGSGQGAEQYF
>NA|few|TRBJ1-2|TRBV7-3
TGTGCCAGCAGCCGAGACAGGTCAAGCGGCTACACCTTC
CASSRDRSSGYTF
>NA|NA|TRBJ1-5|TRBV6-1
TGTGCCGGCTCCGACCAGGGGAAGCCCCAGCATTTT
CAGSDQGKPQHF
>TRBD1|NA|TRBJ2-1|TRBV27
TGTGCCAGCAGTTCCCGCATCCGGGACAGGGGGCAGGGTGAGCAGTTCTTC
CASSSRIRDRGQGEQFF
>NA|NA|TRBJ2-7|TRBV27
TGTGCCAGCAGTTCTACAGGGGGGGGCTCCTACGAGCAGTACTTC
CASSSTGGGSYEQYF
>TRBD2|NA|TRBJ2-7|TRBV2
TGTGCCAGCAGCGGCGGGACTAGCGGATCCTACGAGCAGTACTTC
CASSGGTSGSYEQYF
>TRBD1|few|TRBJ1-2|TRBV5-1
TGCGCCAGCAGGATGGACAGGGACTATGGCTACACCTTC
CASRMDRDYGYTF
>TRBD1|NA|TRBJ1-5|TRBV6-1
TGTGCCAGCAGTGGGGGGGACAGACCAAATCAGCCCCAGCATTTT
CASSGGDRPNQPQHF
>TRBD1|NA|TRBJ2-7|TRBV5-1
TGCGCCACCTCCACGGACAGGGATCCCTACGAGCAGTACTTC
CATSTDRDPYEQYF
>TRBD1|NA|TRBJ2-7|TRBV6-5
TGTGCCAGCAGTTGGGGACAGGGAGTGGGTGAGCAGTACTTC
CASSWGQGVGEQYF
>NA|NA|TRBJ2-7|TRBV29-1
TGCAGCGTTGGGGGTCAGGGATTCTACGAGCAGTACTTC
CSVGGQGFYEQYF
>NA|few|TRBJ2-2|TRBV18
TGTGCCAGCTCACCCCAGGGAAGCGAGAACACCGGGGAGCTGTTTTTT
CASSPQGSENTGELFF
>TRBD1|NA|TRBJ1-5|TRBV19
TGTGCCAGTAGCCCTAGAAGAGGGACAGGGAACAGCAATCAGCCCCAGCATTTT
CASSPRRGTGNSNQPQHF
>TRBD1|NA|TRBJ1-5|TRBV28
TGTGCCAGCAGCCTAGACAGGGGGCTGGGCAATCAGCCCCAGCATTTT
CASSLDRGLGNQPQHF
>TRBD2|few|TRBJ2-7|TRBV11-2
TGTGCCAGCAGCCCCCAGGGAGGGGACTTCGCCTACGAGCAGTACTTC
CASSPQGGDFAYEQYF
>TRBD2|NA|TRBJ2-5|TRBV5-1
TGCGCCAGCAGCCTGACTAGCGGGATGGGGAAGACCCAGTACTTC
CASSLTSGMGKTQYF
>NA|NA|TRBJ2-4|TRBV2
TGTGCCAGCACCTGGGAGCGGAGGGACATTCAGTACTTC
CASTWERRDIQYF
>TRBD1|NA|TRBJ1-2|TRBV11-2
TGTGCCAGCAGCCCCGGACAGGGGATGGGGGGCTACACCTTC
CASSPGQGMGGYTF
>TRBD2|few|TRBJ2-7|TRBV7-6
TGTGCCAGCAGCTTAGGCGGATTGGGACTAGCGTTTTCCTACGAGCAGTACTTC
CASSLGGLGLAFSYEQYF
>NA|NA|TRBJ1-1|TRBV27
TGTGCCAGCAGTCCCAATACAGGGTTCGCTGAAGCTTTCTTT
CASSPNTGFAEAFF
>NA|NA|TRBJ2-3|TRBV9
TGTGCCAGCAGCGTAGGACAGGCTAGCACAGATACGCAGTATTTT
CASSVGQASTDTQYF
>NA|NA|TRBJ2-1|TRBV7-3
TGTGCCAGCAGCTTAACCCACGCGGGACCCCTCTACAATGAGCAGTTCTTC
CASSLTHAGPLYNEQFF
>TRBD1|few|TRBJ1-1|TRBV5-5
TGTGCCAGCAGCTTTCAGGGGGACACTGAAGCTTTCTTT
CASSFQGDTEAFF
>TRBD1|NA|TRBJ1-2|TRBV30
TGTGCCTGGAGGGGGACAGGGGACTATGGCTACACCTTC
CAWRGTGDYGYTF
>TRBD2|NA|TRBJ2-4|TRBV6-5
TGTGCCAGCAGTTCCCACTCGGGCGGGAGGGCCGACATTCAGTACTTC
CASSSHSGGRADIQYF
>TRBD1|NA|TRBJ2-5|TRBV6-5
TGTGCCAGCAGTTACGGACAGGACCTCCAAGAGACCCAGTACTTC
CASSYGQDLQETQYF
>NA|few|TRBJ2-1|TRBV6-1
TGTGCCAGCAGTCAAAGGGAGTCCTCCTACAATGAGCAGTTCTTC
CASSQRESSYNEQFF
>TRBD1|NA|TRBJ1-3|TRBV7-3
TGTGCCAGCAGCTTTACCGGGACAGGGGGAAACACCATATATTTT
CASSFTGTGGNTIYF
>NA|NA|TRBJ1-1|TRBV18
TGTGCCAGCTCACCGGTTTCGGGACAGAACACTGAAGCTTTCTTT
CASSPVSGQNTEAFF
>NA|NA|TRBJ2-2|TRBV30
TGTGCCTGGAGTGTACGGGGCACCGGGGAGCTGTTTTTT
CAWSVRGTGELFF
>TRBD1|NA|TRBJ1-2|TRBV6-6
TGTGCCAGCAGTTTGCGGACAGGTCTGGATGGCTACACCTTC
CASSLRTGLDGYTF
>TRBD2|NA|TRBJ2-5|TRBV7-9
TGTGCCAGCAGCTGGACTAGCGCTAAAGAGACCCAGTACTTC
CASSWTSAKETQYF
>TRBD1|NA|TRBJ2-7|TRBV5-4
TGTGCCAGCAGCTCCCTGACAGGGTCGGGTTACGAGCAGTACTTC
CASSSLTGSGYEQYF